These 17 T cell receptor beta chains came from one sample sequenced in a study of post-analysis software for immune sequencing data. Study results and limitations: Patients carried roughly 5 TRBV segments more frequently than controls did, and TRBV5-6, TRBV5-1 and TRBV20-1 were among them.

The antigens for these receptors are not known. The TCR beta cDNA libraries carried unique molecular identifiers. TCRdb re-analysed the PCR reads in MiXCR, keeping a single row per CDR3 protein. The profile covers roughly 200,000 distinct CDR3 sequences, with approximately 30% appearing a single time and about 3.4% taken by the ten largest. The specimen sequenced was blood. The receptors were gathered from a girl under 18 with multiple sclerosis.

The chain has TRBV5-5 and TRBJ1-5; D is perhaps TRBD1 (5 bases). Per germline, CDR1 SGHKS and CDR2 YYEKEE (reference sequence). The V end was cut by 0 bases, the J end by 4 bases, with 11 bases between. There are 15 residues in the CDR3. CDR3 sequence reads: CASSLAGIGNQPQHF. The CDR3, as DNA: TGTGCCAGCAGCTTGGCAGGGATCGGGAATCAGCCCCAGCATTTT. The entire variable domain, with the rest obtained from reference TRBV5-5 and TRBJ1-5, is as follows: DAGVTQSPTHLIKTRGQQVTLRCSPISGHKSVSWYQQVLGQGPQFIFQYYEKEERGRGNFPDRFSARQFPNYSSELNVNALLLGDSALYLCASSLAGIGNQPQHFGDGTRLSIL.

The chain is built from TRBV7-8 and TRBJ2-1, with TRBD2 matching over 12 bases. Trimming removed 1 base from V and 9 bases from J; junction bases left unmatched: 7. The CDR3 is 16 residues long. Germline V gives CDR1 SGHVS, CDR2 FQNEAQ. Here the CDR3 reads CASSLETSGRPSEQFF. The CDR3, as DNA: TGTGCCAGCAGCTTAGAGACTAGCGGGAGACCGAGTGAGCAGTTCTTC.

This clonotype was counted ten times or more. As DNA, the CDR3 is TGTGCCAGCAGTGCGGGGGGCTACGATACGCAGTATTTT. This translates into CASSAGGYDTQYF. This chain connects TRBV12-3 or TRBV12-4 to TRBJ2-3; TRBD2 matches 8 bases. This CDR3 region has 13 residues. The J segment lost 6 bases and the V segment lost 5 bases, leaving 4 bases of the junction unmatched.

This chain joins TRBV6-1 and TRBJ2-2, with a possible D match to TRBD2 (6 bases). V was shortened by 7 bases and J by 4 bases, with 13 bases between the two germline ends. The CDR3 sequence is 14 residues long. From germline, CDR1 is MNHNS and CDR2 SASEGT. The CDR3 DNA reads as TGTGCCAGCACCCTGGGGGGATTCACCGGGGAGCTGTTTTTT. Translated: CASTLGGFTGELFF.

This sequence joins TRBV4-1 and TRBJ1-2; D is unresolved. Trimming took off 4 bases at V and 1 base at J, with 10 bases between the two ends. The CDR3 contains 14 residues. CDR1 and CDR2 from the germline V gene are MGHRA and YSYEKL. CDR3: CASSPTVGNYGYTF. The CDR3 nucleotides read TGCGCCAGCAGCCCCACGGTGGGTAACTATGGCTACACCTTC.

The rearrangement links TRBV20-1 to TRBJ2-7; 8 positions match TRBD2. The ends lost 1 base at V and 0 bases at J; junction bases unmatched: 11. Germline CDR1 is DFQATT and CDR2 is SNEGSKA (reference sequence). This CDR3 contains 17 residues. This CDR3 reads CSARVISGAYRSYEQYF. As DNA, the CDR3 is TGCAGTGCTAGAGTGATTAGCGGGGCCTACCGCTCCTACGAGCAGTACTTC.

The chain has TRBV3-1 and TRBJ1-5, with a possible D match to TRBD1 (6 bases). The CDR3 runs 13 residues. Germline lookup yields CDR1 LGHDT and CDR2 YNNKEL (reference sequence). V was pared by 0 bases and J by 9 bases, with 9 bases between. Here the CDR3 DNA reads TGTGCCAGCAGCCAAGAGGGAGGGGGGCCCCAGCATTTT. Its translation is CASSQEGGGPQHF. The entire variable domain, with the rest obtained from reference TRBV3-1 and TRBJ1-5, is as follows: DTAVSQTPKYLVTQMGNDKSIKCEQNLGHDTMYWYKQDSKKFLKIMFSYNNKELIINETVPNRFSPKSPDKAHLNLHINSLELGDSAVYFCASSQEGGGPQHFGDGTRLSIL.

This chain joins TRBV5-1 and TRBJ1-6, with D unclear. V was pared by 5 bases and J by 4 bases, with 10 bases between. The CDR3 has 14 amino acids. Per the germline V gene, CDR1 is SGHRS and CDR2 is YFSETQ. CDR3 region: CASRDGGYNSPLHF. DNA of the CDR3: TGCGCCAGCAGGGACGGCGGTTATAATTCACCCCTCCACTTT.

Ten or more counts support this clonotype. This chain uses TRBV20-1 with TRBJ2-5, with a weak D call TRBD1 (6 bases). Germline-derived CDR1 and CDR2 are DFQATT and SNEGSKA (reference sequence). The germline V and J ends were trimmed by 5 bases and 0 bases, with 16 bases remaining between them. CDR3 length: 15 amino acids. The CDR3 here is CSAPKTGTNQETQYF. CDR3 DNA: TGCAGTGCTCCGAAGACAGGAACGAACCAAGAGACCCAGTACTTC.

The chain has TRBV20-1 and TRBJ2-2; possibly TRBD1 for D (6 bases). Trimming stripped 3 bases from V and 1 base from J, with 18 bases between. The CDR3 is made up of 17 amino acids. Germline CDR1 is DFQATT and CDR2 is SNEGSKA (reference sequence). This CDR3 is CSARDSSVGQNTGELFF. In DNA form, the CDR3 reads TGCAGTGCTAGGGATAGCAGCGTGGGACAGAACACCGGGGAGCTGTTTTTT.

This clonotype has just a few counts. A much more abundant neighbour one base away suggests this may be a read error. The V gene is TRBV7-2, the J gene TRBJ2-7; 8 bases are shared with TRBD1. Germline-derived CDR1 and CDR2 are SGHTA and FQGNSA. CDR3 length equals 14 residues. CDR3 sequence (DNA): TGTGCCTGCAGCCCCCGGACAGGGAGGAACGAGCAGTACTTC. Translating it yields CACSPRTGRNEQYF.

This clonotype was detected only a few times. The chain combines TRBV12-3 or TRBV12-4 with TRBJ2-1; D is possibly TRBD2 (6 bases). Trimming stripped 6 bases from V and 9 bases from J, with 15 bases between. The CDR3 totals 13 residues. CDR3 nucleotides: TGTGCCAGCAGACGGGAGCTCCGGGGTGAGCAGTTCTTC. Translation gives CASRRELRGEQFF.

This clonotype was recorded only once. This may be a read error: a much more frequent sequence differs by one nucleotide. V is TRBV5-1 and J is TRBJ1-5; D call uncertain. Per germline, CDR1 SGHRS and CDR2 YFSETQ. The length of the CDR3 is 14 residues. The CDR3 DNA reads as TGCACCAGCAGCTTAGACGGAATTAATCAGCCCCAGCATTTT. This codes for CTSSLDGINQPQHF. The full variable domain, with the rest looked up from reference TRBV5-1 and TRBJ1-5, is KAGVTQTPRYLIKTRGQQVTLSCSPISGHRSVSWYQQTPGQGLQFLFEYFSETQRNKGNFPGRFSGRQFSNSRSEMNVSTLELGDSALYLCTSSLDGINQPQHFGDGTRLSIL.

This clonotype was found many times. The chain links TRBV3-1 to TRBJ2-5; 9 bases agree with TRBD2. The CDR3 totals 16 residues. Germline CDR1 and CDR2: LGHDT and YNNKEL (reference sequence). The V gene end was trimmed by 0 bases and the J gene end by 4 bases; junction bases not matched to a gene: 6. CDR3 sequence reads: CASSQDAASGTETQYF. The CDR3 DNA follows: TGTGCCAGCAGCCAAGATGCGGCTAGCGGGACAGAGACCCAGTACTTC.

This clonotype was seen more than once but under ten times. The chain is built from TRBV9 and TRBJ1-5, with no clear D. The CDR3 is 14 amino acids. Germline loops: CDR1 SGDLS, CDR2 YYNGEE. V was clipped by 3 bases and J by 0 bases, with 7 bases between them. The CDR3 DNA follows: TGTGCCAGCAGCGCAGACTATAGCAATCAGCCCCAGCATTTT. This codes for CASSADYSNQPQHF.

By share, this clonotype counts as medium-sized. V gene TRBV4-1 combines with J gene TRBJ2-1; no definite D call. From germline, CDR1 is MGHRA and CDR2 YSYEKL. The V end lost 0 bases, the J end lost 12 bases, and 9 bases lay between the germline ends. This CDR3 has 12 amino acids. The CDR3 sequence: CASSQENYGQFF. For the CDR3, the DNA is TGCGCCAGCAGCCAAGAGAACTATGGGCAGTTCTTC.

The CDR3 spells CASSLLVYGYTF. Here the CDR3 DNA reads TGTGCCAGCAGCTTATTGGTCTATGGCTACACCTTC. The chain uses TRBV7-2 and TRBJ1-2; D gene ambiguous. The V end was cut by 2 bases, the J end by 4 bases, with 5 bases between. There are 12 residues in the CDR3. Germline assignment: CDR1 SGHTA and CDR2 FQGNSA. Using reference TRBV7-2 and TRBJ1-2 for the parts outside the CDR3, the full variable domain is GAGVSQSPSNKVTEKGKDVELRCDPISGHTALYWYRQSLGQGLEFLIYFQGNSAPDKSGLPSDRFSAERTGGSVSTLTIQRTQQEDSAVYLCASSLLVYGYTFGSGTRLTVV.